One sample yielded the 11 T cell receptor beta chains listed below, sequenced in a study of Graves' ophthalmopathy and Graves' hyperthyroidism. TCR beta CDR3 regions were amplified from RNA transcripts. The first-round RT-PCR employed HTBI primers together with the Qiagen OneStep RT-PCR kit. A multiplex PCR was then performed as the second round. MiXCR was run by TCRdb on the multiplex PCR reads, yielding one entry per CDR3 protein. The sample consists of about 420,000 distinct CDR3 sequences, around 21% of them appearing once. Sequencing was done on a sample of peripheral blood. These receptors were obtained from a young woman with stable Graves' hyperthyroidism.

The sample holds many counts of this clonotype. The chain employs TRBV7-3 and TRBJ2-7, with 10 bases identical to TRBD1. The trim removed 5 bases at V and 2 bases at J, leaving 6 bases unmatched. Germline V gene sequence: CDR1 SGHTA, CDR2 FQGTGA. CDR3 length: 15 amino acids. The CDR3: CASSRGTGAAYEQYF. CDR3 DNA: TGTGCCAGCAGCCGCGGGACAGGGGCGGCCTACGAGCAGTACTTC.

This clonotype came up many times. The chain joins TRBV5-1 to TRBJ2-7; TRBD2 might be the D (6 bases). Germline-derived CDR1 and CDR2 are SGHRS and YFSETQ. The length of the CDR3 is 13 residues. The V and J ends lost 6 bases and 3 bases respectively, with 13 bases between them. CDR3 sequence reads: CASIPVGGYEQYF. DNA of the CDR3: TGCGCCAGCATCCCGGTCGGGGGCTACGAGCAGTACTTC.

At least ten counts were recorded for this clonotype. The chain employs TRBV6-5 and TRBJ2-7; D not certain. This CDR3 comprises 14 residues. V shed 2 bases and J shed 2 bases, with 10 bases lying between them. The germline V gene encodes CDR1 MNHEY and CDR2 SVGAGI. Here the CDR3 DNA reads TGTGCCAGCAGTTACGCCGTTGAAGCCTACGAGCAGTACTTC. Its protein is CASSYAVEAYEQYF.

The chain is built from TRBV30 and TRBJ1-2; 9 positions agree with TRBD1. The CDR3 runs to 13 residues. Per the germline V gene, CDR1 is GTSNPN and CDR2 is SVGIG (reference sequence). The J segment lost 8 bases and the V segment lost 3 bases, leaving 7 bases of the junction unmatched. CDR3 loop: CAWRGGQGFGYTF. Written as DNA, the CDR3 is TGTGCCTGGAGGGGGGGACAGGGATTCGGCTACACCTTC.

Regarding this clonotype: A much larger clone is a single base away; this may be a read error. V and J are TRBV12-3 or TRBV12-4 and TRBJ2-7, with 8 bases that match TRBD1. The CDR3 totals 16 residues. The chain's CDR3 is CAISEGSGTGVYEQYV. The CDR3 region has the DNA TGTGCCATCAGTGAGGGGTCCGGGACAGGAGTCTACGAGCAGTACGTC.

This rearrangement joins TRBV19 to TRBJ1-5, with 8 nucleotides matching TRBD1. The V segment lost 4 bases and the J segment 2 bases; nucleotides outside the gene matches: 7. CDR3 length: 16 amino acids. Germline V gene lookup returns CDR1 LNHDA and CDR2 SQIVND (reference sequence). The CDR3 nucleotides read TGTGCCAGTAGTACTACAGGGGGTAGGGGCAATCAGCCCCAGCATTTT. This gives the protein CASSTTGGRGNQPQHF.

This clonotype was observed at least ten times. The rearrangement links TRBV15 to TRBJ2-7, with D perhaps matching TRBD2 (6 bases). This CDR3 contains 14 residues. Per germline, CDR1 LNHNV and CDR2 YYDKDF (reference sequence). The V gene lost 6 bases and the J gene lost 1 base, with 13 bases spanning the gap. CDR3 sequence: CATRFTGTSYEQYF. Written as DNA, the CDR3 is TGTGCCACCAGGTTCACCGGGACTTCCTACGAGCAGTACTTC.

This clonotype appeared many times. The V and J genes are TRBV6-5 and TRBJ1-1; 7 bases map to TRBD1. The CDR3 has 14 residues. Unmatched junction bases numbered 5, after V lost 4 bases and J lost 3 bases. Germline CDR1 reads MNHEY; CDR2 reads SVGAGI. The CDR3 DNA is TGTGCCAGCAGTTCCTTTGACAGGGACACTGAAGCTTTCTTT. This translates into CASSSFDRDTEAFF.

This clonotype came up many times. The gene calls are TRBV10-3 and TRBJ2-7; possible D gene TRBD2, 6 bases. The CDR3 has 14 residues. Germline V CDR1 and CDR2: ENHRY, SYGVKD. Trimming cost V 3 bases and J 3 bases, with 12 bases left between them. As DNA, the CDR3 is TGTGCCATCAGTGACCACGGGAGTGGCTACGAGCAGTACTTC. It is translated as CAISDHGSGYEQYF.

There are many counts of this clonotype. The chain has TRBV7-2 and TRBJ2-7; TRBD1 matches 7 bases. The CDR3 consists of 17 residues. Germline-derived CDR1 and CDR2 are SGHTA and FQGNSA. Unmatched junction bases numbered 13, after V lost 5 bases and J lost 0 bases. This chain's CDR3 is CASSPRSRQGSSYEQYF. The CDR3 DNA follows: TGTGCCAGCAGCCCCCGGTCCCGACAGGGAAGCTCCTACGAGCAGTACTTC. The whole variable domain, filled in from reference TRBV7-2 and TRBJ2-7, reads GAGVSQSPSNKVTEKGKDVELRCDPISGHTALYWYRQSLGQGLEFLIYFQGNSAPDKSGLPSDRFSAERTGGSVSTLTIQRTQQEDSAVYLCASSPRSRQGSSYEQYFGPGTRLTVT.

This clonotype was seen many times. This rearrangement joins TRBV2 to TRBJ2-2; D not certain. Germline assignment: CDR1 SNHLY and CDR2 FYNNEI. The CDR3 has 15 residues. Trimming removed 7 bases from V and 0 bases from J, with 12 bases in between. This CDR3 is CASMRSTANTGELFF. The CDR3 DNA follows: TGTGCCAGCATGAGGTCGACCGCGAACACCGGGGAGCTGTTTTTT.